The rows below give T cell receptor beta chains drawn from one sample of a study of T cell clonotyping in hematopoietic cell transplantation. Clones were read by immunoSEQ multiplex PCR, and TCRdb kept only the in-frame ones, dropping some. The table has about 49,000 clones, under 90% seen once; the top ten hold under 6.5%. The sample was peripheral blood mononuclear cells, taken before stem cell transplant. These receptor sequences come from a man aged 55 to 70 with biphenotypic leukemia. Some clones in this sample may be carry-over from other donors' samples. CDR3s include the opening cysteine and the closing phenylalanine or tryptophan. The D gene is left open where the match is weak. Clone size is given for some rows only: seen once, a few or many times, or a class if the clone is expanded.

CASSLAGFNEQFF	TGTGCCAGCAGCTTAGCGGGGTTCAATGAGCAGTTCTTC	TRBJ2-1	NA	13	NA	TRBV7-8
CASSTTEEKLFF	TGTGCCAGCAGTACCACCGAAGAAAAACTGTTTTTT	TRBJ1-4	NA	12	NA	TRBV28
CASSLTGRGETQYF	TGCGCCAGCAGCCTCACCGGGAGGGGAGAGACCCAGTACTTC	TRBJ2-5	NA	14	TRBD2	TRBV4-3
CASSPPGALNTGELFF	TGTGCCAGCAGCCCCCCCGGGGCCCTCAACACCGGGGAGCTGTTTTTT	TRBJ2-2	NA	16	NA	TRBV28
CASSLANQGGPGEAFF	TGCGCCAGCAGCTTGGCGAACCAGGGAGGTCCGGGTGAAGCTTTCTTT	TRBJ1-1	NA	16	NA	TRBV5-1
CASSRASNPYEQYF	TGTGCCAGCTCTCGGGCCAGTAACCCCTACGAGCAGTACTTC	TRBJ2-7	NA	14	NA	TRBV18
CASSFNRDSDEQYF	TGTGCCAGCAGCTTCAACAGGGATTCGGATGAGCAGTACTTC	TRBJ2-7	NA	14	NA	TRBV11-2
CASSPGEGKANYGYTF	TGTGCCAGCTCACCTGGAGAGGGGAAAGCTAACTATGGCTACACCTTC	TRBJ1-2	NA	16	NA	TRBV18
CACNRGATSRAFF	TGTGCCTGTAACAGGGGCGCAACGTCGAGAGCTTTCTTT	TRBJ1-1	NA	13	TRBD1	TRBV30
CASGSTEQYF	TGTGCCAGTGGGTCCACCGAGCAGTACTTC	TRBJ2-7	NA	10	NA	TRBV19
CASGVAGRTYEQYF	TGTGCCAGCGGGGTCGCAGGAAGGACCTACGAGCAGTACTTC	TRBJ2-7	NA	14	NA	TRBV6-5
CASSRDRQEEKLFF	TGTGCCAGCAGCCGTGACAGGCAGGAGGAAAAACTGTTTTTT	TRBJ1-4	NA	14	NA	TRBV5-6
CASSHGSGTGNPGELFF	TGCGCCAGCAGCCATGGATCGGGGACAGGCAACCCCGGGGAGCTGTTTTTT	TRBJ2-2	NA	17	TRBD1	TRBV4-1
CASTTDPNTGELFF	TGTGCCAGCACGACCGATCCGAACACCGGGGAGCTGTTTTTT	TRBJ2-2	few	14	NA	TRBV11-3
CASSVGAGPVTDTQYF	TGTGCCAGCAGCGTAGGGGCAGGTCCTGTAACTGATACGCAGTATTTT	TRBJ2-3	NA	16	NA	TRBV9
CASSYSGGVEETQYF	TGTGCCAGCAGTTACTCAGGGGGCGTGGAAGAGACCCAGTACTTC	TRBJ2-5	once	15	TRBD1	TRBV6-6
CAISLEQRVDTQYF	TGTGCCATCAGCTTGGAGCAAAGGGTTGATACGCAGTATTTT	TRBJ2-3	NA	14	NA	TRBV10-3
CASSEDLQSTEAFF	TGTGCCAGCAGCGAGGACCTACAGAGCACTGAAGCTTTCTTT	TRBJ1-1	NA	14	NA	TRBV9
CASGSAVGTEAFF	TGTGCCAGCGGATCAGCTGTGGGCACTGAAGCTTTCTTT	TRBJ1-1	NA	13	NA	TRBV2
CASSFARESDTQYF	TGTGCCAGCAGTTTCGCCAGGGAATCAGATACGCAGTATTTT	TRBJ2-3	NA	14	NA	TRBV28
CAWMVGSVRNYGYTF	TGTGCCTGGATGGTCGGATCAGTCCGAAACTATGGCTACACCTTC	TRBJ1-2	NA	15	NA	TRBV30
CASSISRNTEAFF	TGTGCCAGTAGTATTTCCAGGAACACTGAAGCTTTCTTT	TRBJ1-1	medium-sized	13	NA	TRBV19
CASSFLAGGEQFF	TGTGCCAGCAGCTTTCTAGCGGGAGGTGAGCAGTTCTTC	TRBJ2-1	NA	13	TRBD2	TRBV7-2
CAWRGLLNTEAFF	TGTGCCTGGAGAGGGTTGTTGAACACTGAAGCTTTCTTT	TRBJ1-1	NA	13	NA	TRBV30
CATSRGRGIRHQPQHF	TGTGCCACCAGCAGAGGCCGCGGGATTAGGCATCAGCCCCAGCATTTT	TRBJ1-5	few	16	NA	TRBV15